Listed here is a single T cell receptor (beta chain). Trimming removed 4 bases from V and 6 bases from J, with 8 bases in between. The length of the CDR3 is 13 residues. Germline CDR1 and CDR2: SGHRS and YFSETQ. These data come from a study of blood T cell repertoires in COVID-19. Study at large: The United States, Italy and Spain supplied acute and convalescent COVID-19 samples.

Authors' processing steps: The authors estimated nucleated cell counts from reference gene primer amplification. Clones were sequenced by immunoSEQ multiplex PCR, and TCRdb holds only the in-frame ones, with some missing. From that table come the V and J calls and clone size; the DNA was used to work out D and trimming. Here the sample spans some 75,000 clones, about 89% being singletons. The sequenced sample was peripheral blood. V usage is TRBV5-1 and J usage is TRBJ1-6; tentatively, D is TRBD1 (5 bases). The clonotype was recovered from a man aged 60-69 years with acute or convalescent COVID-19. CDR3 nucleotides: TGCGCCAGCAGCGTAGACAGTAATTCACCCCTCCACTTT. Protein: CASSVDSNSPLHF.